This is a list of T cell receptor beta chains from one sample in a study of technical replicates of blood from several donors. The assay was immunoSEQ multiplex PCR, and TCRdb's table has in-frame clones only and misses some. The table has about 88,000 clones, about nine tenths seen once. Input material: T cells isolated from PBMCs. The receptors were sampled from a human donor in good health. Both conserved end residues are part of each CDR3. D genes are given only for firm matches. Some rows have no size entry. The others give once, few or many, or a class for an expanded clone.

clone_size	v_call	d_call	j_call	cdr3_aa	cdr3_nt
NA	TRBV9	TRBD2	TRBJ2-1	CASSVAAGGLAEQFF	TGTGCCAGCAGCGTAGCGGCGGGGGGGCTTGCTGAGCAGTTCTTC
NA	TRBV2	NA	TRBJ2-7	CASIVRGEQYF	TGTGCCAGCATCGTGCGGGGAGAGCAGTACTTC
NA	TRBV9	NA	TRBJ2-1	CASSDSQGEQFF	TGTGCCAGCAGTGATTCACAGGGTGAGCAGTTCTTC
NA	TRBV11-2	TRBD2	TRBJ2-7	CASRGLGGGAYEQYF	TGTGCCAGCAGAGGGTTGGGCGGGGGGGCCTACGAGCAGTACTTC
NA	TRBV9	NA	TRBJ2-1	CASSVASRGSYNEQFF	TGTGCCAGCAGCGTAGCTTCCCGGGGTTCCTACAATGAGCAGTTCTTC
NA	TRBV11-2	NA	TRBJ1-2	CASSLEAGVGYTF	TGTGCCAGCAGCTTAGAGGCAGGGGTCGGCTACACCTTC
NA	TRBV28	TRBD1	TRBJ2-7	CASSSQLRDRAEQYF	TGTGCCAGCAGTTCCCAACTCCGGGACAGGGCCGAGCAGTACTTC
once	TRBV9	NA	TRBJ2-5	CASSVSPRPEQETQYF	TGTGCCAGCAGCGTAAGTCCAAGGCCGGAGCAAGAGACCCAGTACTTC
NA	TRBV10-3	NA	TRBJ2-7	CAIRGGQGNFYEQYF	TGTGCCATTCGGGGGGGACAGGGAAACTTCTACGAGCAGTACTTC
once	TRBV29-1	TRBD1	TRBJ1-2	CSVEDRGPNYGYTF	TGCAGCGTTGAGGACAGGGGTCCTAACTATGGCTACACCTTC
NA	TRBV4-2	NA	TRBJ2-7	CASSREQVAGYEQYF	TGTGCCAGCAGCCGAGAACAAGTTGCGGGATACGAGCAGTACTTC
NA	TRBV7-7	TRBD1	TRBJ1-5	CASSSPQGANQPQHF	TGTGCTAGCAGCTCCCCACAGGGGGCCAATCAGCCCCAGCATTTT
NA	TRBV27	TRBD2	TRBJ2-1	CASSFVGWAGDGGNEQFF	TGTGCCAGCAGTTTCGTTGGTTGGGCGGGGGATGGAGGCAATGAGCAGTTCTTC
NA	TRBV2	NA	TRBJ1-4	CATGQNEKLFF	TGTGCCACTGGACAGAATGAAAAACTGTTTTTT
few	TRBV2	NA	TRBJ1-5	CASSSLNSNQPQHF	TGTGCCAGCAGTTCCCTAAATAGCAATCAGCCCCAGCATTTT
NA	TRBV11-2	TRBD1	TRBJ2-7	CASRGQGSYEQYF	TGTGCCAGCAGAGGACAGGGGTCCTACGAGCAGTACTTC
NA	TRBV29-1	TRBD1	TRBJ2-7	CSVQGQSAYEQYF	TGCAGCGTGCAGGGACAGTCGGCGTACGAGCAGTACTTC
NA	TRBV5-5	NA	TRBJ1-2	CASSLEGVGVSSNYGYTF	TGTGCCAGCAGCTTGGAAGGGGTAGGAGTTTCGAGTAACTATGGCTACACCTTC
NA	TRBV9	TRBD2	TRBJ2-3	CASSGGLAGGEDTQYF	TGTGCCAGCAGCGGGGGACTAGCGGGCGGAGAAGATACGCAGTATTTT
NA	TRBV27	TRBD1	TRBJ1-2	CASSQIGGQGSGYTF	TGTGCCAGCAGTCAGATTGGGGGACAGGGGTCGGGCTACACCTTC
NA	TRBV4-1	TRBD2	TRBJ2-7	CASSQAQTSGVLEQYF	TGCGCCAGCAGCCAAGCTCAGACTAGCGGGGTCTTGGAGCAGTACTTC
NA	TRBV6-5	TRBD1	TRBJ2-1	CASSPPDRGYNEQFF	TGTGCCAGCAGCCCCCCCGACAGGGGTTACAATGAGCAGTTCTTC
NA	TRBV2	NA	TRBJ2-7	CASSRVGEQYF	TGTGCCAGCAGTCGGGTAGGCGAGCAGTACTTC
NA	TRBV7-9	NA	TRBJ2-6	CASRQAVSGANVLTF	TGTGCCAGCAGACAAGCGGTTTCTGGGGCCAACGTCCTGACTTTC
NA	TRBV6-1	NA	TRBJ1-4	CASRDTNDKKLFF	TGTGCCAGCAGGGACACCAATGATAAAAAACTGTTTTTT
NA	TRBV2	TRBD2	TRBJ2-4	CASRSSGLAGDNIQYF	TGTGCCAGCAGGTCATCGGGACTAGCGGGAGATAACATTCAGTACTTC
NA	TRBV27	NA	TRBJ2-1	CASKRQGAGGAGGPYNEQFF	TGTGCCAGCAAACGACAGGGGGCGGGCGGAGCGGGAGGCCCCTACAATGAGCAGTTCTTC
NA	TRBV7-6	TRBD1	TRBJ2-7	CASSLTGGTYEQYF	TGTGCCAGCAGCTTGACAGGGGGAACCTACGAGCAGTACTTC
NA	TRBV15	NA	TRBJ2-7	CATSRDWEDEQYF	TGTGCCACCAGCAGAGATTGGGAGGACGAGCAGTACTTC
NA	TRBV25-1	NA	TRBJ1-6	CASTPFLENSPLHF	TGTGCCAGCACCCCTTTCCTGGAGAATTCACCCCTCCACTTT